The 7 T cell receptor beta chains reported below all come from one sample, sequenced in a study of beta chain features in type 1 diabetes. The entirety of the isolated RNA underwent reverse transcription, so expressed TCRB transcripts were sequenced. Data came from immunoSEQ multiplex PCR; TCRdb stores just in-frame clones and leaves some out. The sample contains about 620,000 clones, 15% to 18% of which appear only once. The sequenced sample consisted of naive CD4+ T cells from blood. These receptors originate from a man aged 18 to 35 in good health.

The J gene is TRBJ1-4, the V gene TRBV25-1; 7 positions agree with TRBD1. The V segment lost 7 bases and the J segment 8 bases; nucleotides outside the gene matches: 13. Germline assignment: CDR1 MGHDK and CDR2 SYGVNS. There are 15 residues in the CDR3. The CDR3 protein is CASTTRRGRREKLFF. DNA for the CDR3: TGTGCCAGCACCACACGAAGGGGGCGACGGGAAAAACTGTTTTTT.

The chain carries TRBV19 and TRBJ1-6; unclear D gene. The CDR3 totals 13 residues. The V end was cut by 7 bases, the J end by 0 bases, with 4 bases between. The germline CDR1 and CDR2 sequences are LNHDA and SQIVND (reference sequence). The CDR3 DNA reads as TGTGCCAGTAAGGACTCCTATAATTCACCCCTCCACTTT. Protein sequence: CASKDSYNSPLHF.

This chain connects TRBV7-9 to TRBJ2-4; no definite D call. The germline CDR1 and CDR2 sequences are SEHNR and FQNEAQ (reference sequence). The V end lost 5 bases, the J end lost 6 bases, and 14 bases lay between the germline ends. This CDR3 is built from 14 residues. The CDR3 region has the DNA TGTGCCAGCAGCCCATCCAATGGTGGAAACATTCAGTACTTC. Amino acid sequence: CASSPSNGGNIQYF.

In DNA, the CDR3 is TGTGCCAGCAGTCCCCCAATGAACACTGAAGCTTTCTTT. This translates into CASSPPMNTEAFF. The chain has TRBV27 and TRBJ1-1; no reliable D call. The CDR3 spans 13 residues. Trimming pared 5 bases from V and 0 bases from J, leaving 7 bases between. Looked up from germline, CDR1 is MNHEY and CDR2 is SMNVEV (reference sequence).

This clone was counted between two and nine times. The chain joins TRBV2 to TRBJ2-3, with 9 bases aligning to TRBD2. The germline gives CDR1 SNHLY, CDR2 FYNNEI. The CDR3 length is 15 residues. Unmatched junction bases numbered 12, after V lost 8 bases and J lost 6 bases. The CDR3 is CASRIGLAGRDTQYF. CDR3 nucleotide sequence: TGTGCCAGCCGAATCGGGCTAGCGGGGCGGGATACGCAGTATTTT.

V usage is TRBV7-9 and J usage is TRBJ2-2; weak D call: TRBD1 (5 bases). CDR3 length: 15 residues. V was pared by 5 bases and J by 0 bases, with 10 bases between. Germline loops: CDR1 SEHNR, CDR2 FQNEAQ (reference sequence). CDR3 region: CASSLTGTNTGELFF. CDR3 DNA sequence: TGTGCCAGCAGCCTTACAGGAACGAACACCGGGGAGCTGTTTTTT.

The rearrangement links TRBV7-3 to TRBJ2-7; TRBD2 aligns across 10 bases. CDR3 length: 15 amino acids. The germline V gene encodes CDR1 SGHTA and CDR2 FQGTGA. Unmatched junction bases numbered 11, after V lost 9 bases and J lost 3 bases. The CDR3 nucleotides are TGTGCCAGTGCCCTCGACAGCGGGAGGGGCTACGAGCAGTACTTC. Its translation: CASALDSGRGYEQYF.